The clone carrying this TCR beta chain has ten or more counts. Its antigen remains unknown. TCRdb reprocessed the 5' RACE reads via MiXCR and lists one record per CDR3 protein. The sample carries 200,000 to 250,000 distinct CDR3 sequences, about 11% recorded once. The data stem from a study of CD8 T cells in ankylosing spondylitis. Study-wide points: Some motif variants were previously reported in reactive arthritis synovial fluid and blood.

The germline V gene encodes CDR1 MNHNS and CDR2 SASEGT. The CDR3 is made up of 15 amino acids. Trimming stripped 8 bases from V and 6 bases from J, with 20 bases between. The chain recombines TRBV6-1 with TRBJ2-1, with D possibly being TRBD2 (6 bases). The sequenced sample was blood, either unsorted or a sorted T cell fraction (not recorded which). The receptor comes from a male donor with ankylosing spondylitis or in good health (not recorded which). CDR3 in DNA: TGTGCCAGCCTGCAGCGGGTTCAGTTCTCCAATGAGCAGTTCTTC. It translates to CASLQRVQFSNEQFF.